This T cell receptor (beta chain) was observed in a study of shared clonotypes between healthy human individuals. At the level of the study: Donors were a couple of women and three men aged 18 to 49. CD4 naive and memory got three plates each, CD8 naive two, CD8 memory one.

Study-wide points: When compared with the clonotypes that were shared by all four sorted-subset donors, the non-shared clonotypes turned out to have lower generation probabilities.

A remark on this clone: Its antigen is not known. Other DNA sequences in this specimen translate into the identical CDR3.

CD45RO negativity and positive selection for CCR7 defined naive CD8 cells, a population that excluded terminally differentiated effector memory CD45RA+ cells. Adult donors, all healthy and HIV-negative, had no recent acute infections or vaccinations. The method was immunoSEQ multiplex PCR; TCRdb's version includes in-frame clones alone and lacks a portion of them. The repertoire holds about 2 million clones, with about 95% as singletons. Losses at the gene ends were 4 bases for V and 4 bases for J; bases not matched to a gene: 3. Germline-derived CDR1 and CDR2 are SGHDT and YYEEEE. CDR3 length: 14 residues.

The clonotype originates from a man between 18 and 29 years old in good health. The chain joins TRBV5-6 to TRBJ2-1; the match to TRBD1 covers 9 bases. Sequenced input: naive CD8+ T cells sorted from blood. CDR3 sequence reads: CASSPGQGYNEQFF. For the CDR3, the DNA is TGTGCCAGCAGCCCAGGACAGGGGTACAATGAGCAGTTCTTC.